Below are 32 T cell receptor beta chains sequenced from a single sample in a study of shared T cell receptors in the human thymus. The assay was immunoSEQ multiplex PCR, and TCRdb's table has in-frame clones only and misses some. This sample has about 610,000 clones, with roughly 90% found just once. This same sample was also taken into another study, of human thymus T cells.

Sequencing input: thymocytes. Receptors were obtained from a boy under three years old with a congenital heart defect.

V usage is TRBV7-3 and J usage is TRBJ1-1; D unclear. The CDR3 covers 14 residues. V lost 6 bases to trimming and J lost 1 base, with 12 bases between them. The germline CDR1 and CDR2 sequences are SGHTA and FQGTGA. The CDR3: CASRTGGGNTEAFF. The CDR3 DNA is TGTGCCAGCAGGACCGGAGGCGGGAACACTGAAGCTTTCTTT.

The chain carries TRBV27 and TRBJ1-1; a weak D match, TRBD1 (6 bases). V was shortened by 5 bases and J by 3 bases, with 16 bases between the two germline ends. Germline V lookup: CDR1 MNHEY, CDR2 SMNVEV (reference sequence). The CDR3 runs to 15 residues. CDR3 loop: CASSPLRQVDTEAFF. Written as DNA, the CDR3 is TGTGCCAGCAGTCCCCTCCGACAGGTAGACACTGAAGCTTTCTTT.

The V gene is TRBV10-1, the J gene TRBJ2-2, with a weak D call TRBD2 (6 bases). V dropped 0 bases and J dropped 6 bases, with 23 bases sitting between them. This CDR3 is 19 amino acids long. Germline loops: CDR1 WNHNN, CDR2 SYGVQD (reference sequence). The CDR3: CASSESTGETLNDAGELFF. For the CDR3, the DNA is TGCGCCAGCAGTGAGTCAACGGGAGAAACCTTGAACGACGCCGGGGAGCTGTTTTTT.

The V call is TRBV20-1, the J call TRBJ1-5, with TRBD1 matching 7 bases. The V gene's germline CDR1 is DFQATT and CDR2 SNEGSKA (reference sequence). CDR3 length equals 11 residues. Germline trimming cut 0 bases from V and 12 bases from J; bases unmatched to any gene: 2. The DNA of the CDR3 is TGCAGTGCTAGAGATGGGACAGACCAGCATTTT. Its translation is CSARDGTDQHF.

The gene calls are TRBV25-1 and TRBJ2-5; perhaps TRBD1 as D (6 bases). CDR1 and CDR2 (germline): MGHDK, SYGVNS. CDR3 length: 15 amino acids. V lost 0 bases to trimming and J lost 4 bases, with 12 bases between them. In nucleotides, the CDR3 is TGTGCCAGCAGTGAATATGAGGGGGTCGGAGAGACCCAGTACTTC. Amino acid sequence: CASSEYEGVGETQYF.

CDR3 DNA sequence: TGTGCCAGCAGCGCTGACCTAGCACCAGATACGCAGTATTTT. Its translation is CASSADLAPDTQYF. The chain links TRBV25-1 to TRBJ2-3; tentative D call: TRBD2 (5 bases). Trimming stripped 6 bases from V and 4 bases from J, with 14 bases between. The CDR3 is made up of 14 amino acids. CDR1 and CDR2 (germline): MGHDK, SYGVNS.

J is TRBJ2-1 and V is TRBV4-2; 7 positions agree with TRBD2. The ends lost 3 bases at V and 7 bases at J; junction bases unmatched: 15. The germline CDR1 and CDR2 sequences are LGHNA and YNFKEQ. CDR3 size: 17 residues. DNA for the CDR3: TGTGCCAGCAGCCAGAGGGAGACGACTAACGGGAGGAATGAGCAGTTCTTC. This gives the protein CASSQRETTNGRNEQFF.

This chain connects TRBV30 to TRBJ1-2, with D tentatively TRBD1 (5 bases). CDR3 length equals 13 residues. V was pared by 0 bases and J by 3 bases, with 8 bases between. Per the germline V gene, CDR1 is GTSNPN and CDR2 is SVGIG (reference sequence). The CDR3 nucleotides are TGTGCCTGGAGTGTAACGGGGGACTATGGCTACACCTTC. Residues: CAWSVTGDYGYTF.

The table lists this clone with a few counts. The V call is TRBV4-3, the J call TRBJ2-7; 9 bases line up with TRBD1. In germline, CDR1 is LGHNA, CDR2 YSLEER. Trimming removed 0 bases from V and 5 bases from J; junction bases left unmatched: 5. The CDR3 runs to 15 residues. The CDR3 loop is CASSQEEQGAHEQYF. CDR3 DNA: TGCGCCAGCAGCCAAGAGGAACAGGGGGCCCACGAGCAGTACTTC.

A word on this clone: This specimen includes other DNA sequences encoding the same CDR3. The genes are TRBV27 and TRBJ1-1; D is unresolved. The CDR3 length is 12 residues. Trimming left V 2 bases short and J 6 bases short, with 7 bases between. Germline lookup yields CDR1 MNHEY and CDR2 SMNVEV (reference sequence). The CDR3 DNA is TGTGCCAGCAGTTTAGGCGGGGCTGAAGCTTTCTTT. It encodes CASSLGGAEAFF.

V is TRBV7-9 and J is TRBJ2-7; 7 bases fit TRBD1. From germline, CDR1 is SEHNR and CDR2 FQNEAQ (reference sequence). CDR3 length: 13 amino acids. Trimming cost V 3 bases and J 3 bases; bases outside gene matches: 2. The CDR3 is CASSFSGGYEQYF. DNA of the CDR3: TGTGCCAGCAGCTTCTCAGGGGGCTACGAGCAGTACTTC.

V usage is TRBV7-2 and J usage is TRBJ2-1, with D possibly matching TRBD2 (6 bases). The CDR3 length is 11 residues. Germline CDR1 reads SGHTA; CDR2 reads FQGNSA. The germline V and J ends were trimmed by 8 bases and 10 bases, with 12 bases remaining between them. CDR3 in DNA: TGTGCCAGCTGGGCTAGCGAAGAGCAGTTCTTC. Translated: CASWASEEQFF.

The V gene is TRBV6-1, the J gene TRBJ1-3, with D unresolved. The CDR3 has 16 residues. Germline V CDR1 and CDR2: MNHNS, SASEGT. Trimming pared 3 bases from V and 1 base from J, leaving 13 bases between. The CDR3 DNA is TGTGCCAGCAGTGATTCGAGGCGGCAGTCTGGAAACACCATATATTTT. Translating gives CASSDSRRQSGNTIYF.

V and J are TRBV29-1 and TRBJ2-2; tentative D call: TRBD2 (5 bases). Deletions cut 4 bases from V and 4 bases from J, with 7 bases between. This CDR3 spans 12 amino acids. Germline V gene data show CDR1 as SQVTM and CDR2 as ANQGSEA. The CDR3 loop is CSVVSGTGELFF. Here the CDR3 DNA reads TGCAGCGTTGTCAGCGGCACCGGGGAGCTGTTTTTT.

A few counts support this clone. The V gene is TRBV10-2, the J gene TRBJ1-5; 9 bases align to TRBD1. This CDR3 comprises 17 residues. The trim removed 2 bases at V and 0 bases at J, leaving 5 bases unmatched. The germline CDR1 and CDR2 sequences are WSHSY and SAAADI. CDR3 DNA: TGCGCCAGCAGTGAGGGGACAGGGAGTTATAGCAATCAGCCCCAGCATTTT. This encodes CASSEGTGSYSNQPQHF.

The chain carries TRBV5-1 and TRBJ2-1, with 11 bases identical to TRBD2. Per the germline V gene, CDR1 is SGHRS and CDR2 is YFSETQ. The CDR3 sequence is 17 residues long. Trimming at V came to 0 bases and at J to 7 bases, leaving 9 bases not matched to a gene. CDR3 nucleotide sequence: TGCGCCAGCAGCTTGGTCGATAGCGGGAGGGCCGGGAATGAGCAGTTCTTC. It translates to CASSLVDSGRAGNEQFF.

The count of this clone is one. The DNA of the CDR3 is TGTGCCAGCTCCGAGGCGGAAGCCAAAAACATTCAGTACTTC. It is translated as CASSEAEAKNIQYF. The chain uses TRBV6-5 and TRBJ2-4; D is uncertain. The germline V and J ends were trimmed by 8 bases and 0 bases, with 11 bases remaining between them. The germline V gene encodes CDR1 MNHEY and CDR2 SVGAGI. The CDR3 has 14 residues.

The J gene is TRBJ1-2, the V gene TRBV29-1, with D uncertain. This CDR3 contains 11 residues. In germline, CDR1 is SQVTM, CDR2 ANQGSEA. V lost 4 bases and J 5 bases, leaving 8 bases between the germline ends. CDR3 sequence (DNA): TGCAGCGTTGTGGAGGAATATGGCTACACCTTC. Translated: CSVVEEYGYTF.

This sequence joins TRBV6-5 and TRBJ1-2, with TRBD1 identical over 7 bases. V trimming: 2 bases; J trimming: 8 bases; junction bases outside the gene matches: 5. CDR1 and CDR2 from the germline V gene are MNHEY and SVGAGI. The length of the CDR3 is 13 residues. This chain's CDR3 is CASSYSRGKGYTF. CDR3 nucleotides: TGTGCCAGCAGTTACAGCAGGGGGAAAGGCTACACCTTC.

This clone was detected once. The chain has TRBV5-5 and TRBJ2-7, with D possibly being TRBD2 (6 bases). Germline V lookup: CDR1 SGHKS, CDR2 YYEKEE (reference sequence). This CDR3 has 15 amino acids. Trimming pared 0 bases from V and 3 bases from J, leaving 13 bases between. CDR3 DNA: TGTGCCAGCAGCTTGGCGTCGGGGGACGGCTACGAGCAGTACTTC. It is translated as CASSLASGDGYEQYF.

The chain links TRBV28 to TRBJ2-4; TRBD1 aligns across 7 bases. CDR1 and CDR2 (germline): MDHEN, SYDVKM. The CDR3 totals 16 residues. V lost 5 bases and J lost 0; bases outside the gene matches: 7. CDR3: CASSQGQPLAKNIQYF. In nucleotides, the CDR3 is TGTGCCAGCAGTCAGGGACAGCCCCTAGCCAAAAACATTCAGTACTTC.

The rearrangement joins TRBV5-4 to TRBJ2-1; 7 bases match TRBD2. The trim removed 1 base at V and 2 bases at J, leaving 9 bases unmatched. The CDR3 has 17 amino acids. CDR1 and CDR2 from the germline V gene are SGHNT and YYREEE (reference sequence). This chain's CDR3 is CASSLRYPSGAYNEQFF. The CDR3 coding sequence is TGTGCCAGCAGCTTGAGGTACCCTAGCGGTGCCTACAATGAGCAGTTCTTC.

CDR3 in DNA: TGCGCCAGCAGCCAAGATAGGCGGGAGGGGAGCTCCTACAATGAGCAGTTCTTC. It is translated as CASSQDRREGSSYNEQFF. The genes are TRBV4-3 and TRBJ2-1, with 9 positions matching TRBD2. Germline trimming cut 0 bases from V and 0 bases from J; bases unmatched to any gene: 6. CDR1 LGHNA and CDR2 YSLEER come from the germline V gene. This CDR3 has 18 residues.

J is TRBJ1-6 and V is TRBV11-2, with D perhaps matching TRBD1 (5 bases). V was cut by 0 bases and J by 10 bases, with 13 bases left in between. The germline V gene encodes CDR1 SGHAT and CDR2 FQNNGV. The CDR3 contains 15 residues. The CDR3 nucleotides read TGTGCCAGCAGCTTAGATCCAGGGTTTCCATCACCCCTCCACTTT. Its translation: CASSLDPGFPSPLHF.

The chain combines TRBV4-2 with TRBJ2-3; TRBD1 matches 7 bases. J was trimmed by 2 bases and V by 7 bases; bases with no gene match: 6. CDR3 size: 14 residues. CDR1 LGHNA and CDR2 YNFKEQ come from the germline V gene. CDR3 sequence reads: CASTGTANTDTQYF. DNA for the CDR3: TGTGCCAGCACCGGGACAGCCAACACAGATACGCAGTATTTT.

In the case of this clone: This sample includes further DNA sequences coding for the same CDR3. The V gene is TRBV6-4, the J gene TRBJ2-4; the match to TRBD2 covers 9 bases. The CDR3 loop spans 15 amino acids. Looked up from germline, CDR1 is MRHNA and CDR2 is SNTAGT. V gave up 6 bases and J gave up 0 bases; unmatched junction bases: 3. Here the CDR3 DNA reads TGTGCCAGCAGCCTAGCGGGGATAGCCAAAAACATTCAGTACTTC. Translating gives CASSLAGIAKNIQYF.

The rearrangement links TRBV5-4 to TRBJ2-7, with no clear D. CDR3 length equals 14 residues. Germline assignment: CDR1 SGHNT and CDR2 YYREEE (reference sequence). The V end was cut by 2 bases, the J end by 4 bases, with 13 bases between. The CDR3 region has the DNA TGTGCCAGCAGCTTTACCCCCGGAGCGTACGAGCAGTACTTC. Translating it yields CASSFTPGAYEQYF. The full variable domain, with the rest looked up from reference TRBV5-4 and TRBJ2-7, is ETGVTQSPTHLIKTRGQQVTLRCSSQSGHNTVSWYQQALGQGPQFIFQYYREEENGRGNFPPRFSGLQFPNYSSELNVNALELDDSALYLCASSFTPGAYEQYFGPGTRLTVT.

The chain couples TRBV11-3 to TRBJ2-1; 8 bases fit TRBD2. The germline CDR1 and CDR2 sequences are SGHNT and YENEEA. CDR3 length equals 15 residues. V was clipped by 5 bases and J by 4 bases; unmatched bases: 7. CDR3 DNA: TGTGCCAGCAGCGGCGGGACTAGGGATTACAATGAGCAGTTCTTC. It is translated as CASSGGTRDYNEQFF.

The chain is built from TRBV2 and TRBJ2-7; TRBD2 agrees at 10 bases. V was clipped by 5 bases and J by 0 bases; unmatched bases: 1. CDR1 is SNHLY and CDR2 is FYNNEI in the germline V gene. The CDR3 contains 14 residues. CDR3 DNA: TGTGCCAGCAGTCCTAGCGGGAGCTCCTACGAGCAGTACTTC. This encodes CASSPSGSSYEQYF.

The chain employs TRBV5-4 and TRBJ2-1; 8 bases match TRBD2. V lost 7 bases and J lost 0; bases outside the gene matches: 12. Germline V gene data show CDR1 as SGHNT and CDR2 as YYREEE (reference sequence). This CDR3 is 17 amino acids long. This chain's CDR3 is CASGTTSGLSSYNEQFF. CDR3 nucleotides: TGTGCCAGCGGGACTACTAGCGGACTTAGCTCCTACAATGAGCAGTTCTTC.

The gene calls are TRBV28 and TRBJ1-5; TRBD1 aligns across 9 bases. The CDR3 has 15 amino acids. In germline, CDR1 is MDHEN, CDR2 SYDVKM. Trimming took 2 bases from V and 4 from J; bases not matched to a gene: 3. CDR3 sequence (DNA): TGTGCCAGCAGTTTAGGGACAGGGCCAAATCAGCCCCAGCATTTT. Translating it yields CASSLGTGPNQPQHF. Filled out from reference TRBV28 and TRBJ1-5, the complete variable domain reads DVKVTQSSRYLVKRTGEKVFLECVQDMDHENMFWYRQDPGLGLRLIYFSYDVKMKEKGDIPEGYSVSREKKERFSLILESASTNQTSMYLCASSLGTGPNQPQHFGDGTRLSIL.

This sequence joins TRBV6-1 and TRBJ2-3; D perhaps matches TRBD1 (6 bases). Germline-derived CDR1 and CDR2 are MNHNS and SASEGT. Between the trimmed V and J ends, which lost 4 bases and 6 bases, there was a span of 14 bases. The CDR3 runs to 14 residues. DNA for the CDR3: TGTGCCAGCAGTGCCCCTTGGGGGCATGATACGCAGTATTTT. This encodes CASSAPWGHDTQYF.